The rows below give T cell receptor beta chains drawn from one sample of a study of blood T cell repertoires in COVID-19. Only in-frame clones appear in the TCRdb table, and some are missing; sequencing was by immunoSEQ multiplex PCR. The table lists some 140,000 clones, more than 75% of them singletons. Specimen: peripheral blood. The receptors were sampled from a man in his 70s with active COVID-19. Each CDR3 is given with its conserved first and last residue. Each record gives: J gene, V gene, CDR3 protein.

J: TRBJ2-1
V: TRBV3-1/TRBV3-2
CDR3: CASGSGRVAYNEQFF

J: TRBJ1-5
V: TRBV4-3
CDR3: CASSQDGGARPQHF

J: TRBJ2-1
V: TRBV11-3
CDR3: CASGTGYNEQFF

J: TRBJ1-6
V: TRBV7-9
CDR3: CASSYTGLGTSPLHF

J: TRBJ2-7
V: TRBV27
CDR3: CASRDSGRPYEQYF

J: TRBJ2-3
V: TRBV30
CDR3: CAMRRGRYTDTQYF

J: TRBJ2-7
V: TRBV28
CDR3: CASRPGTSGRVGLTYEQYF

J: TRBJ2-1
V: TRBV27
CDR3: CASSLSSGRPAEQFF

J: TRBJ1-2
V: TRBV7-6
CDR3: CASSLGPGTSYGYTF

J: TRBJ1-5
V: TRBV30
CDR3: CAWSGGGGVSNQPQHF

J: TRBJ2-3
V: TRBV24-1
CDR3: CATSDLTSGRRTDTQYF

J: TRBJ1-1
V: TRBV5-1
CDR3: CASSLPGEATEAFF

J: TRBJ2-3
V: TRBV11-3
CDR3: CASSRQGGSTDTQYF

J: TRBJ1-4
V: TRBV5-1
CDR3: CASSLGGGDEKLFF

J: TRBJ1-2
V: TRBV7-2
CDR3: CASSLEGGKGYGYTF

J: TRBJ2-7
V: TRBV7-9
CDR3: CASSLDGGVEQYF

J: TRBJ2-1
V: TRBV14
CDR3: CASSHLASYHNEQFF

J: TRBJ2-2
V: TRBV28
CDR3: CASSLLGQGSGGELFF